This entry features one T cell receptor beta chain sequence. Its antigen is unidentified. The V gene end was trimmed by 3 bases and the J gene end by 0 bases; junction bases not matched to a gene: 11. The CDR3 has 18 amino acids. CDR1 is KGHSH, CDR2 LQKENI, per germline. This specimen comes from a study of neoadjuvant nivolumab and ipilimumab in lung cancer. Findings and limits, study-wide: TCR receptors were sequenced in few samples.

TCRdb keeps only in-frame clones here, not all; method: immunoSEQ multiplex PCR. Among fewer than 40,000 clones listed, about 92% were seen once. The sequence was obtained from an adult with non-small cell lung cancer. Specimen: peripheral blood, collected after neoadjuvant nivolumab, alone or with ipilimumab, at or shortly before surgery. The V call is TRBV18, the J call TRBJ1-3, with 7 bases aligning to TRBD1. CDR3 coding DNA: TGTGCCAGCTCACCGACTAGGACAGGCCCCATCTCTGGAAACACCATATATTTT. It encodes CASSPTRTGPISGNTIYF. Filled out from reference TRBV18 and TRBJ1-3, the complete variable domain reads NAGVMQNPRHLVRRRGQEARLRCSPMKGHSHVYWYRQLPEEGLKFMVYLQKENIIDESGMPKERFSAEFPKEGPSILRIQQVVRGDSAAYFCASSPTRTGPISGNTIYFGEGSWLTVV.